This T cell receptor beta chain appears in the sequencing data of a study of T cells after yellow fever vaccination. The sample holds a few counts of this clonotype. Notes on the study in general: Researchers report a weaker secondary response that nonetheless peaked faster, day 5 versus 15. Repertoires obtained by FACS sorting could include abundant clonotypes that entered as contaminants from the bulk population.

The study made its TCR cDNA through 5'RACE template switching. That step introduced a universal primer site along with UMIs. In TCRdb, the 5' RACE reads were re-called with MiXCR into one record per CDR3 protein. This repertoire shows over 65,000 distinct CDR3 sequences, roughly 15% found once; its top ten account for about 22%. Trimming removed 1 base from V and 7 bases from J, with 11 bases in between. The CDR3 is 14 amino acids. Germline CDR1 reads LGHDT; CDR2 reads YNNKEL (reference sequence). V and J are TRBV3-1 and TRBJ2-1; the D is unclear. This TCR was sampled from a man between 18 and 35 years old who received the YFV17D yellow fever vaccine. Sequences were derived from CD8+ T cells not binding an NS4B(214-222) dextramer, sorted from PBMCs, sampled about 21 days after the first yellow fever vaccination. The CDR3 loop is CASSQVTYENEQFF. CDR3 DNA sequence: TGTGCCAGCAGCCAAGTCACTTATGAAAATGAGCAGTTCTTC.